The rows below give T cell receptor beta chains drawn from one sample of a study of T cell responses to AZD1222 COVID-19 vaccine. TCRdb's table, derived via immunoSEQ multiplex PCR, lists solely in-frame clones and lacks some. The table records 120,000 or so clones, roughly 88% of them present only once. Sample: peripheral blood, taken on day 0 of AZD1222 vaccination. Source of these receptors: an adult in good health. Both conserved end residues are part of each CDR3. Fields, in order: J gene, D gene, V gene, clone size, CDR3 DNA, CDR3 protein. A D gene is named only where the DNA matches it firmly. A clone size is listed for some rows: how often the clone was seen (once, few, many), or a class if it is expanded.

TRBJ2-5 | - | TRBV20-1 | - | TGCAGTGCTAGAGCGGCGGAGACCCAGTACTTC | CSARAAETQYF
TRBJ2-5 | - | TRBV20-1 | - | TGCAGTGCTAGCCGCGCAGAGACCCAGTACTTC | CSASRAETQYF
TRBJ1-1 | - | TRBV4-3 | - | TGCGCCAGCAGCCAAGATGTGAACACTGAAGCTTTCTTT | CASSQDVNTEAFF
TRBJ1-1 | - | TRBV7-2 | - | TGTGCCAGCAGCTCCCAGGGGATGGACACTGAAGCTTTCTTT | CASSSQGMDTEAFF
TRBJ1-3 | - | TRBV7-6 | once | TGTGCCAGCAGCTTAGGCAGCAACTCTGGAAACACCATATATTTT | CASSLGSNSGNTIYF
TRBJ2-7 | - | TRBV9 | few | TGTGCCAGCAGCCGAAGCCTCGGCAGGGAGGACGAGCAGTACTTC | CASSRSLGREDEQYF
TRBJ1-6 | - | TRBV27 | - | TGTGCCAGCAGTTTATCGTCCAGAAATTCACCCCTCCACTTT | CASSLSSRNSPLHF
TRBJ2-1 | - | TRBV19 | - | TGTGCCAGTAAAGGGACTTGGACTTTTAGTGAGCAGTTCTTC | CASKGTWTFSEQFF
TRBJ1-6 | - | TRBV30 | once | TGTGCCTGGAGTTTAATCGCTGGAGTAGGTAATTCACCCCTCCACTTT | CAWSLIAGVGNSPLHF
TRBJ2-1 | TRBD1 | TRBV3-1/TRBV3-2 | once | TGTGCCAGCAGCCAAGATCATGGGACAGGGGCCTACAATGAGCAGTTCTTC | CASSQDHGTGAYNEQFF
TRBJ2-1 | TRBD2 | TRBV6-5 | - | TGTGCCAGCAGCCTACTAGCGGACCAACGACGGGAGCAGTTCTTC | CASSLLADQRREQFF
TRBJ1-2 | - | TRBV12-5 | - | TGTGCTAGTGGTACCGGTGGGGGTTATGGCTACACCTTC | CASGTGGGYGYTF
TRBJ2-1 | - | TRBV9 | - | TGTGCCAGCAGCTACGGTGGGGGGAATGAGCAGTTCTTC | CASSYGGGNEQFF
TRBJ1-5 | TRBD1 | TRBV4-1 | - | TGCGCCAGCAGCCAAGCCGGGACAGGGGCTCTTAGCCAGCCCCAGCATTTT | CASSQAGTGALSQPQHF
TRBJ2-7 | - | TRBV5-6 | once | TGTGCCAGCAGCTTGGCGGGGAGAGGTGAGCAGTACTTC | CASSLAGRGEQYF
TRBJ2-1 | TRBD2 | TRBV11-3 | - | TGTGCCAGCAGCTTAGAGCTAGCGGGAGGCAATGAGCAGTTCTTC | CASSLELAGGNEQFF
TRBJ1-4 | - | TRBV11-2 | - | TGTGCCAGCAGCGCCGGCCCCCAGACTGAAAAACTGTTTTTT | CASSAGPQTEKLFF
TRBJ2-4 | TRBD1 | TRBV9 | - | TGTGCCAGCAGCGCGGGGGGACAGGGCCTAAAAAACATTCAGTACTTC | CASSAGGQGLKNIQYF
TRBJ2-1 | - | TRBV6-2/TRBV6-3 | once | TGTGCCAGCAGTTACGACGGGAGAGCTTACAATGAGCAGTTCTTC | CASSYDGRAYNEQFF
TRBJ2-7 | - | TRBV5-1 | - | TGCGCCAGCAGCTCACTCCAGGGTGACGAGCAGTACTTC | CASSSLQGDEQYF
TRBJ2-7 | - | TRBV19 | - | TGTGCCAGTCGAAGCGCGGGGATCGGCGACGAGCAGTACTTC | CASRSAGIGDEQYF
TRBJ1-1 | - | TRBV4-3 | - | TGCGCCAGCAGCTACGGCCGGGGGGGGGCTGAAGCTTTCTTT | CASSYGRGGAEAFF
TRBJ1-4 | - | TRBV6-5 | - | TGTGCCAGCAAGCTAACAGGCAACTCCAATGAAAAACTGTTTTTT | CASKLTGNSNEKLFF
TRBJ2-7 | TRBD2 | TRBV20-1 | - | TGCAGTGCTAGTGAACTAGCGGGAGCTGTCTACGAGCAGTACTTC | CSASELAGAVYEQYF
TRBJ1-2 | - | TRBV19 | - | TGTGCCAGTAGTACCCTACAGGGCACCGAAAGGCTTTATGGCTACACCTTC | CASSTLQGTERLYGYTF
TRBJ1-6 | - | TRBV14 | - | TGTGCCAGCAGCCTCGGGGGCTCGAATTCACCCCTCCACTTT | CASSLGGSNSPLHF
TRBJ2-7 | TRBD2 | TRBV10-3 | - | TGTGCCATCAGTGAGTCGACTGGACTAGCGGGGTCCTACGAGCAGTACTTC | CAISESTGLAGSYEQYF
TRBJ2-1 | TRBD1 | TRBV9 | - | TGTGCCAGCAGCGTAGGGACAGGGCAACTACACAATGAGCAGTTCTTC | CASSVGTGQLHNEQFF
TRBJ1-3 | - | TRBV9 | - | TGTGCCAGCAGCATCAGGGAGGCTGGAAACACCATATATTTT | CASSIREAGNTIYF